This T cell receptor (beta chain) was recorded in a study of cytomegalovirus exposure and HLA in healthy donors. In the case of this clone: Its antigen remains unknown.

Notes on the study in general: Indistinguishable V segments, including TRBV6-2 and TRBV6-3, were excluded.

PCR involved 60 Vbeta and 13 Jbeta primers. Measured with immunoSEQ multiplex PCR; TCRdb has only the in-frame clones, and not every one. The sample has under 200,000 clones, about 79% seen once. Germline V gene data show CDR1 as MNHEY and CDR2 as SMNVEV (reference sequence). V lost 6 bases and J lost 2; bases outside the gene matches: 2. The CDR3 contains 14 residues. The receptor's source is a man in his fifties or sixties in good health and CMV-seropositive. The sample was PBMCs. The chain joins TRBV27 to TRBJ2-2; 8 bases fit TRBD1. In DNA form, the CDR3 reads TGTGCCAGCAGCGCAGGGGGCAACACCGGGGAGCTGTTTTTT. Its protein product is CASSAGGNTGELFF.